Below are 25 T cell receptor beta chains sequenced from a single sample in a study of shared clonotypes between healthy human individuals. Produced via immunoSEQ multiplex PCR; TCRdb's table is partial and in-frame only. The sample lists about 2 million clones; about 95% were seen once. Naive CD8 isolation took CD45RO-negative cells positively selected for CCR7 and excluded terminally differentiated effector memory CD45RA+ cells. Specimen: naive CD8+ T cells sorted from blood. Receptors originate from a man aged 18-30 years in good health.

The V and J genes are TRBV27 and TRBJ2-1; a possible D gene is TRBD2 (5 bases). The CDR3 is 13 amino acids. The germline V and J ends were trimmed by 3 bases and 12 bases, with 15 bases remaining between them. The germline V gene encodes CDR1 MNHEY and CDR2 SMNVEV (reference sequence). In nucleotides, the CDR3 is TGTGCCAGCAGTTTCTCCGGAGGCGCGGCGCAGTTCTTC. This gives the protein CASSFSGGAAQFF.

The chain has TRBV10-1 and TRBJ1-1; D call uncertain. CDR3 length: 13 residues. Germline lookup yields CDR1 WNHNN and CDR2 SYGVQD (reference sequence). Trimming left V 10 bases short and J 4 bases short, with 16 bases between. The CDR3 is CATPRVGGTEAFF. DNA for the CDR3: TGCGCCACCCCCCGGGTAGGTGGCACTGAAGCTTTCTTT.

The gene calls are TRBV11-2 and TRBJ2-7; D tentatively reads TRBD1 or TRBD2 (5 bases each). The CDR3 sequence is 14 residues long. In germline, CDR1 is SGHAT, CDR2 FQNNGV. V lost 1 base and J 5 bases, leaving 12 bases between the germline ends. Here the CDR3 reads CASSLVSRDHEQYF. The CDR3 region has the DNA TGTGCCAGCAGCTTAGTCTCCAGGGACCACGAGCAGTACTTC. The full variable domain, rest sourced from reference TRBV11-2 and TRBJ2-7, is EAGVAQSPRYKIIEKRQSVAFWCNPISGHATLYWYQQILGQGPKLLIQFQNNGVVDDSQLPKDRFSAERLKGVDSTLKIQPAKLEDSAVYLCASSLVSRDHEQYFGPGTRLTVT.

This clone was counted a single time. Other DNA variants within this sample encode the same CDR3. The V and J genes are TRBV27 and TRBJ1-6; a weak D match, TRBD1 (5 bases). Germline-derived CDR1 and CDR2 are MNHEY and SMNVEV (reference sequence). The CDR3 runs to 13 residues. V shed 2 bases and J shed 7 bases, with 6 bases lying between them. CDR3 sequence: CASSLQGNSPLHF. The DNA of the CDR3 is TGTGCCAGCAGTTTACAGGGAAATTCACCCCTCCACTTT.

This clone was seen only once. V usage is TRBV11-2 and J usage is TRBJ2-5; 9 positions agree with TRBD2. This CDR3 has 14 residues. The germline CDR1 and CDR2 sequences are SGHAT and FQNNGV. With 3 bases clipped from V and 4 bases from J, the junction kept 3 bases outside the gene matches. This CDR3 reads CASSLRGGRETQYF. For the CDR3, the DNA is TGTGCCAGCAGCTTGCGGGGGGGTCGAGAGACCCAGTACTTC.

This chain connects TRBV19 to TRBJ1-1, with D possibly being TRBD1 (5 bases). This CDR3 region has 13 residues. Germline assignment: CDR1 LNHDA and CDR2 SQIVND (reference sequence). Between the trimmed V and J ends, which lost 2 bases and 5 bases, there was a span of 9 bases. CDR3 sequence reads: CASSIRPGTEAFF. CDR3 nucleotide sequence: TGTGCCAGTAGTATAAGGCCAGGGACTGAAGCTTTCTTT.

The rearrangement joins TRBV5-5 to TRBJ1-3; D is unclear. There are 14 residues in the CDR3. The V end was cut by 4 bases, the J end by 4 bases, with 12 bases between. Germline CDR1 reads SGHKS; CDR2 reads YYEKEE (reference sequence). The CDR3 region is CASSAFGFGNTIYF. In nucleotides, the CDR3 is TGTGCCAGCAGCGCGTTCGGATTCGGAAACACCATATATTTT.

V usage is TRBV25-1 and J usage is TRBJ1-1; TRBD1 matches 9 bases. Trimming at V came to 2 bases and at J to 0 bases, leaving 4 bases not matched to a gene. The CDR3 is made up of 16 amino acids. Germline V lookup: CDR1 MGHDK, CDR2 SYGVNS. The CDR3: CASSETTGGVNTEAFF. DNA of the CDR3: TGTGCCAGCAGTGAAACGACAGGGGGAGTGAACACTGAAGCTTTCTTT.

The chain has TRBV11-2 and TRBJ1-1, with 8 bases matching TRBD1. With V trimmed by 6 bases and J by 1 base, 10 bases remained unmatched. Germline V gives CDR1 SGHAT, CDR2 FQNNGV. The CDR3 totals 16 residues. Here the CDR3 reads CASRNPPGTGNTEAFF. In DNA form, the CDR3 reads TGTGCCAGCAGAAACCCCCCCGGGACAGGGAACACTGAAGCTTTCTTT.

This clone has a single count. The chain combines TRBV4-1 with TRBJ1-2; D not resolved. Trimming removed 0 bases at V and 4 bases at J, with 9 bases between. Germline values: CDR1 MGHRA, CDR2 YSYEKL. The CDR3 covers 14 residues. For the CDR3, the DNA is TGCGCCAGCAGCCAAGATGTGGCAGTCTATGGCTACACCTTC. This encodes CASSQDVAVYGYTF.

This chain uses TRBV6-1 with TRBJ2-2; perhaps TRBD1 as D (6 bases). The V end lost 2 bases, the J end lost 4 bases, and 11 bases lay between the germline ends. This CDR3 has 15 amino acids. Germline CDR1 MNHNS, CDR2 SASEGT. The CDR3 sequence: CASSERQGSTGELFF. The CDR3 nucleotides read TGTGCCAGCAGTGAACGGCAGGGGAGCACCGGGGAGCTGTTTTTT.

This chain uses TRBV13 with TRBJ1-2, with 10 bases identical to TRBD1. The CDR3 covers 17 residues. The trim removed 4 bases at V and 5 bases at J, leaving 13 bases unmatched. CDR1 PRHDT and CDR2 FYEKMQ come from the germline V gene (reference sequence). CDR3 sequence reads: CASSSGLYGTGDYGYTF. CDR3 DNA sequence: TGTGCCAGCAGCTCAGGACTCTACGGGACAGGGGATTATGGCTACACCTTC.

This rearrangement joins TRBV28 to TRBJ2-3; 9 bases map to TRBD2. The germline V gene encodes CDR1 MDHEN and CDR2 SYDVKM. The CDR3 loop spans 19 amino acids. V shed 1 base and J 0 bases; nucleotides not matched to a gene: 11. The CDR3 here is CASSLSTAGGRTSTDTQYF. The CDR3 DNA reads TGTGCCAGCAGTTTATCTACAGCGGGGGGCCGGACTAGCACAGATACGCAGTATTTT.

The chain joins TRBV25-1 to TRBJ2-1; possibly TRBD1 for D (5 bases). V was cut by 7 bases and J by 4 bases, with 8 bases left in between. Germline CDR1 reads MGHDK; CDR2 reads SYGVNS. The CDR3 spans 12 residues. The DNA of the CDR3 is TGTGCCAGCAAGACAGATTACAATGAGCAGTTCTTC. Its protein product is CASKTDYNEQFF.

Remarks on this clone: This same CDR3 is encoded by further DNA sequences in the sample. The V and J genes are TRBV19 and TRBJ2-7; 11 bases match TRBD1. Germline CDR1 LNHDA, CDR2 SQIVND (reference sequence). CDR3 length: 15 residues. After removal of 4 bases from V and 2 bases from J, the junction contained 4 bases not matched to a gene. This chain's CDR3 is CASSTPGQGAYEQYF. The CDR3 DNA follows: TGTGCCAGTAGTACCCCGGGACAGGGGGCCTACGAGCAGTACTTC. The full variable domain, its missing parts supplied by reference TRBV19 and TRBJ2-7, is DGGITQSPKYLFRKEGQNVTLSCEQNLNHDAMYWYRQDPGQGLRLIYYSQIVNDFQKGDIAEGYSVSREKKESFPLTVTSAQKNPTAFYLCASSTPGQGAYEQYFGPGTRLTVT.

The chain employs TRBV5-1 and TRBJ1-1; the D gene is possibly TRBD1 (5 bases). Germline V gene sequence: CDR1 SGHRS, CDR2 YFSETQ. This CDR3 contains 13 residues. The V and J ends lost 4 bases and 4 bases respectively, with 11 bases between them. DNA for the CDR3: TGCGCCAGCAGCCTTCAGGGTACCACTGAAGCTTTCTTT. This sequence encodes CASSLQGTTEAFF.

The V gene is TRBV5-1, the J gene TRBJ2-1, with D hard to call. The CDR3 spans 12 residues. Trimming took off 0 bases at V and 6 bases at J, with 4 bases between the two ends. Germline CDR1 SGHRS, CDR2 YFSETQ. The CDR3 DNA sequence: TGCGCCAGCAGCTTGGATCTCAATGAGCAGTTCTTC. Amino acid sequence: CASSLDLNEQFF.

V is TRBV27 and J is TRBJ2-5; weak D call: TRBD2 (6 bases). In germline, CDR1 is MNHEY, CDR2 SMNVEV (reference sequence). Trimming cost V 4 bases and J 4 bases, with 19 bases left between them. The CDR3 loop spans 16 amino acids. CDR3 protein: CASSSSTAGMGETQYF. The CDR3 bases are TGTGCCAGCAGTTCCTCGACCGCGGGGATGGGAGAGACCCAGTACTTC.

V is TRBV7-9 and J is TRBJ2-3, with D possibly being TRBD2 (6 bases). Trimming took 1 base from V and 5 from J, leaving 16 bases between them. The CDR3 runs to 16 residues. Germline values: CDR1 SEHNR, CDR2 FQNEAQ (reference sequence). The DNA of the CDR3 is TGTGCCAGCAGCTTAGAATGGGGGGTTACGGAAGATACGCAGTATTTT. Translating it yields CASSLEWGVTEDTQYF.

This chain joins TRBV2 and TRBJ1-3; D perhaps matches TRBD1 (5 bases). Germline V CDR1 and CDR2: SNHLY, FYNNEI. Trimming took 8 bases from V and 2 from J, leaving 10 bases between them. The CDR3 totals 13 residues. The CDR3 protein is CASSGTAGNTIYF. The CDR3, as DNA: TGTGCCAGCTCGGGGACCGCTGGAAACACCATATATTTT.

This chain uses TRBV27 with TRBJ2-5, with D possibly TRBD1 on 6 matching bases. Germline values: CDR1 MNHEY, CDR2 SMNVEV (reference sequence). Trimming cost V 6 bases and J 2 bases, with 16 bases left between them. This CDR3 is built from 15 residues. The CDR3 sequence is CASSEDRFIQETQYF. The CDR3 bases are TGTGCCAGCAGCGAAGACAGGTTTATTCAAGAGACCCAGTACTTC.

On this clone: Other DNA sequences of this sample code for an identical CDR3. V is TRBV11-2 and J is TRBJ1-1; D remains ambiguous. The CDR3 loop spans 14 amino acids. CDR1 and CDR2 (germline): SGHAT, FQNNGV. V lost 3 bases, J lost 1 base, and 9 bases lay in between. The CDR3 sequence is CASSFPEGNTEAFF. The CDR3 nucleotides read TGTGCCAGCAGCTTCCCGGAGGGGAACACTGAAGCTTTCTTT. Complete variable domain (other parts from reference TRBV11-2 and TRBJ1-1): EAGVAQSPRYKIIEKRQSVAFWCNPISGHATLYWYQQILGQGPKLLIQFQNNGVVDDSQLPKDRFSAERLKGVDSTLKIQPAKLEDSAVYLCASSFPEGNTEAFFGQGTRLTVV.

CDR3 bases: TGTGCCAGCAGCCTTATGACAGGACTCGAGCAGTACTTC. Protein product: CASSLMTGLEQYF. The chain links TRBV14 to TRBJ2-7, with a tentative D call TRBD1 (6 bases). This CDR3 is built from 13 residues. Trimming left V 4 bases short and J 6 bases short, with 13 bases between. Looked up from germline, CDR1 is SGHDN and CDR2 is FVKESK.

The chain couples TRBV6-5 to TRBJ2-2; D ambiguous. This CDR3 has 14 residues. Looked up from germline, CDR1 is MNHEY and CDR2 is SVGAGI. V was pared by 2 bases and J by 2 bases, with 6 bases between. The CDR3 spells CASSYTINTGELFF. In nucleotides, the CDR3 is TGTGCCAGCAGTTACACAATCAACACCGGGGAGCTGTTTTTT.

The chain couples TRBV7-6 to TRBJ2-1, with 12 bases that match TRBD2. Per the germline V gene, CDR1 is SGHVS and CDR2 is FNYEAQ. Trimming took 3 bases from V and 7 from J; bases not matched to a gene: 16. This CDR3 is built from 19 residues. The CDR3 coding sequence is TGTGCCAGCAGCTTGGGGCAGAAGATAACTAGCGGGGGGTTGAATGAGCAGTTCTTC. Translated, it gives CASSLGQKITSGGLNEQFF.